Listed below are T cell receptor beta chains from one sample, sequenced in a study of T cell responses to AZD1222 COVID-19 vaccine. The protocol was immunoSEQ multiplex PCR, while the TCRdb copy is restricted to in-frame clones and leaves out a portion. The sample lists 150,000 to 180,000 clones; roughly nine tenths were seen once. This material consisted of peripheral blood, taken on day 0 of MenACWY control vaccination. These receptors all stem from an adult in good health. The CDR3 runs from the conserved cysteine through the conserved F or W. The D gene is left open where the match is weak. Rows may omit the clone size; those that give it use once, few, many or a size class.

>TRBV18|TRBJ2-6|-|-
TGTGCCAGCTCATACTCAGGGGTTGCTGGGGCCAACGTCCTGACTTTC
CASSYSGVAGANVLTF
>TRBV23-1|TRBJ1-2|-|-
TGCGCCAGCAGTCTCCCGGACAGTCATCTCTGCTATGGCTACACCTTC
CASSLPDSHLCYGYTF
>TRBV7-2|TRBJ1-1|-|-
TGTGCCAGCAGCCCTTGGGGTGAAGCTTTCTTT
CASSPWGEAFF
>TRBV12-3/TRBV12-4|TRBJ1-1|-|-
TGTGCCAGCAGTTTAAGACGGGTTGAAGCTTTCTTT
CASSLRRVEAFF
>TRBV5-1|TRBJ1-2|-|TRBD1
TGCGCCAGCAGTTGGACAGGGGGTGACTATGGCTACACCTTC
CASSWTGGDYGYTF
>TRBV29-1|TRBJ2-2|-|-
TGCAGCGGGAAAGACACCGGGGAGCTGTTTTTT
CSGKDTGELFF
>TRBV7-3|TRBJ2-1|-|TRBD2
TGTGCCAGCAGCTTAACTTCTAGCGGGAGGAGCAATGAGCAGTTCTTC
CASSLTSSGRSNEQFF
>TRBV6-5|TRBJ2-3|-|TRBD2
TGTGCCGGACGACTAGCGGGAGAACCCACAGATACGCAGTATTTT
CAGRLAGEPTDTQYF
>TRBV25-1|TRBJ2-4|once|TRBD1
TGTGCCAGCAGTCACCGGACAGGGTTGGGCAAAAACATTCAGTACTTC
CASSHRTGLGKNIQYF
>TRBV18|TRBJ2-1|-|-
TGTGCCAGCTCACCTAAGCAGCCCGCCTACAATGAGCAGTTCTTC
CASSPKQPAYNEQFF
>TRBV3-1/TRBV3-2|TRBJ2-3|-|TRBD2
TGTGCCAGCAGCCAAGGTCTTAGCGGGGGGGCCACGACAGATACGCAGTATTTT
CASSQGLSGGATTDTQYF
>TRBV6-5|TRBJ2-3|-|-
TGTGCCAGCAGTTATAGCTCGCCTGATACGCAGTATTTT
CASSYSSPDTQYF
>TRBV28|TRBJ2-5|-|-
TGTGCCAGCATGCGGGGGCTGGAGACCCAGTACTTC
CASMRGLETQYF
>TRBV11-3|TRBJ2-1|-|TRBD2
TGTGCCAGCAGCTTGGGCGGGAGCGCCTACAATGAGCAGTTCTTC
CASSLGGSAYNEQFF
>TRBV28|TRBJ1-5|-|TRBD1
TGTGCCAGCAGTTTCTGGACAGGGCGAGGCAATCAGCCCCAGCATTTT
CASSFWTGRGNQPQHF
>TRBV6-1|TRBJ1-2|-|-
TGTGCCAGCAGTGAGGGGGGCTGGGGCTACACCTTC
CASSEGGWGYTF
>TRBV6-5|TRBJ1-2|-|-
TGTGCCAGCGGGACCTTGAGTTCTACTAACTATGGCTACACCTTC
CASGTLSSTNYGYTF
>TRBV24-1|TRBJ1-1|-|-
TGTGCCACCAGTGATCGATCGAACACTGAAGCTTTCTTT
CATSDRSNTEAFF
>TRBV7-8|TRBJ2-5|-|TRBD2
TGTGCCAGCACCACCGCTCGGGGACTAGCGGGAGAGACCCAGTACTTC
CASTTARGLAGETQYF
>TRBV9|TRBJ2-7|-|-
TGTGCCAGCAGCGTCGCAGGGGAATCCTACGAGCAGTACTTC
CASSVAGESYEQYF
>TRBV19|TRBJ1-4|-|-
TGTGCCACCTGGGAGGTAGGGTACGAAAAACTGTTTTTT
CATWEVGYEKLFF
>TRBV4-1|TRBJ1-2|-|TRBD1
TGCGCCAGCAGCCAATCCCACCCCGAAGGACAGGGGGCGAATGGCTACACCTTC
CASSQSHPEGQGANGYTF
>TRBV27|TRBJ2-1|-|TRBD1
TGTGCCAGCAGTTCAGGGGGCGCCTACAATGAGCAGTTCTTC
CASSSGGAYNEQFF
>TRBV5-1|TRBJ2-1|-|TRBD2
TGCGCCAGCAGCTCCGCGGGGGGACCCTACAATGAGCAGTTCTTC
CASSSAGGPYNEQFF
>TRBV18|TRBJ1-2|-|-
TGTGCCAGCTCACGCGACATATATGGCTACACCTTC
CASSRDIYGYTF
>TRBV7-2|TRBJ2-3|-|-
TGTGCCAGCAGCTTAGTGGCTAGCCGAAGAGATACGCAGTATTTT
CASSLVASRRDTQYF
>TRBV5-4|TRBJ1-1|once|TRBD1
TGTGCCAGCAGCGACGGACAGGGTATGAACACTGAAGCTTTCTTT
CASSDGQGMNTEAFF
>TRBV3-1/TRBV3-2|TRBJ1-5|-|-
TGTGCCAGCAGCCAGAAGGGAGGGGGCAATCAGCCCCAGCATTTT
CASSQKGGGNQPQHF
>TRBV5-1|TRBJ1-1|-|-
TGCGCCAGCAGCACCCCCGGGGGCGGAATGAACACTGAAGCTTTCTTT
CASSTPGGGMNTEAFF
>TRBV24-1|TRBJ2-5|-|TRBD1
TGTGCCACCAGTGATCCCGGGGGACAGGGACCCCAAGAGACCCAGTACTTC
CATSDPGGQGPQETQYF
>TRBV9|TRBJ2-1|-|-
TGTGCCAGCAGCGTATCAGGACTAGAGCAGTTCTTC
CASSVSGLEQFF
>TRBV27|TRBJ2-3|-|TRBD1
TGTGCCAGCAGTTGGGACAGGGGACGAGATACGCAGTATTTT
CASSWDRGRDTQYF
>TRBV28|TRBJ1-5|-|-
TGTGCCAGCCCCCCGGGACCAGGAAGGGGCCATTATAGCAATCAGCCCCAGCATTTT
CASPPGPGRGHYSNQPQHF
>TRBV12-5|TRBJ2-7|-|-
TGTGCTAGTGGTTTCAAAAGGGGGGAAGGAACTAGCTACGAGCAGTACTTC
CASGFKRGEGTSYEQYF
>TRBV6-1|TRBJ1-3|once|-
TGTGCCAGCAGTGAAGAGGTTCGTGGGAACACCATATATTTT
CASSEEVRGNTIYF
>TRBV9|TRBJ2-2|-|-
TGTGCCAGCAGCGTCCGAGGGACCGGGGAGCTGTTTTTT
CASSVRGTGELFF
>TRBV6-1|TRBJ1-1|-|-
TGTGCCAGCAGTGATTGGACACGAACTTTCTTT
CASSDWTRTFF
>TRBV7-8|TRBJ2-1|-|-
TGTGCCAGCAGCTCAGGACTACTCAATGAGCAGTTCTTC
CASSSGLLNEQFF
>TRBV28|TRBJ1-2|-|TRBD1
TGTGCCAGCAGTCGGGACAGGCAGAACTATGGCTACACCTTC
CASSRDRQNYGYTF
>TRBV5-1|TRBJ1-6|-|TRBD1
TGCGCCAGCAGCCCCTTACGACAGGGAGGGAATTCACCCCTCCACTTT
CASSPLRQGGNSPLHF
>TRBV16|TRBJ1-1|-|-
TGTGCCAGCAGCCAAGGGGCATCTGGTGAAGCTTTCTTT
CASSQGASGEAFF
>TRBV27|TRBJ2-6|-|-
TGTGCCAGCAGTTCCCCCGTTAGGGCCAACGTCCTGACTTTC
CASSSPVRANVLTF
>TRBV9|TRBJ1-2|-|-
TGTGCCAGCAGCGTAGAGGTTGGTCAGGGGTCGACCTATGGCTACACCTTC
CASSVEVGQGSTYGYTF
>TRBV5-6|TRBJ2-3|-|-
TGTGCCAGCAGCTTTAGTTCCAGGGCCAGCACAGATACGCAGTATTTT
CASSFSSRASTDTQYF
>TRBV5-4|TRBJ1-1|-|-
TGTGCCAGCAGCGCGGACCCCATGAACACTGAAGCTTTCTTT
CASSADPMNTEAFF
>TRBV5-1|TRBJ2-5|-|-
TGCGCCAGCAAGGAGGGCACAGGGTTTGAGACCCAGTACTTC
CASKEGTGFETQYF
>TRBV6-6|TRBJ1-6|-|TRBD1
TGTGCCAGCAGCGCGACAGGGTATAATTCACCCCTCCACTTT
CASSATGYNSPLHF
>TRBV5-1|TRBJ1-2|-|-
TGCGCCAGCAGCCCTGGTCCCGGGACGGGGAACTATGGCTACACCTTC
CASSPGPGTGNYGYTF
>TRBV5-4|TRBJ1-1|few|TRBD1
TGTGCCAGCAGTACCGGGACAGGGAATACTGAAGCTTTCTTT
CASSTGTGNTEAFF
>TRBV28|TRBJ1-5|-|TRBD1
TGTGCCAGCAGTTTATGGGGCCCGGGGCAGGGGGCCGGTCAGCCCCAGCATTTT
CASSLWGPGQGAGQPQHF
>TRBV5-1|TRBJ2-2|once|-
TGCGCCAGCAGCTTGGGGCGGGGAACTAGCCTGACCGGGGAGCTGTTTTTT
CASSLGRGTSLTGELFF
>TRBV13|TRBJ1-2|few|-
TGTGCCAGCAGCCGGGTATCGCCAGGCTACACCTTC
CASSRVSPGYTF
>TRBV2|TRBJ1-2|-|-
TGTGCCAGCAGCCCTACGGATGGCTACACCTTC
CASSPTDGYTF
>TRBV5-1|TRBJ2-1|-|TRBD1
TGCGCCAGCAGCTTTGACAGGGTCAATGAGCAGTTCTTC
CASSFDRVNEQFF